The rows below give T cell receptor beta chains drawn from one sample of a study of human T cells and chemical hapten exposure. TCRdb re-analysed the RACE reads in MiXCR, keeping a single row per CDR3 protein. The profile shows 150,000 to 200,000 distinct CDR3 sequences, more than 12% of them singletons. This material consisted of whole blood, taken in connection with sensitization to the hapten diphenylcyclopropenone (DPC). All receptors derive from a woman in her twenties or thirties with alopecia areata. Some clones in this sample may be carry-over from other donors' samples. Both conserved end residues are part of each CDR3. The order of the fields is V gene, clone size, J gene, D gene, CDR3 protein, CDR3 DNA. The D gene is left open where the match is weak. A row's size may be missing; if present it is once, few, many or a size class.

V gene: TRBV27; clone size: NA; J gene: TRBJ2-7; D gene: NA; CDR3 protein: CASSPGLGVEQYF; CDR3 DNA: TGTGCCAGCAGTCCGGGACTTGGAGTCGAGCAGTACTTC
V gene: TRBV29-1; clone size: NA; J gene: TRBJ2-3; D gene: NA; CDR3 protein: CSVEHGTTTQYF; CDR3 DNA: TGCAGCGTGGAACACGGGACAACTACGCAGTATTTT
V gene: TRBV10-3; clone size: NA; J gene: TRBJ2-5; D gene: NA; CDR3 protein: CAISEVAPGETQYF; CDR3 DNA: TGTGCCATCAGTGAGGTCGCTCCCGGGGAGACCCAGTACTTC
V gene: TRBV7-9; clone size: NA; J gene: TRBJ1-5; D gene: NA; CDR3 protein: CASSFRNQPQHF; CDR3 DNA: TGTGCCAGCAGCTTCCGCAATCAGCCCCAGCATTTT
V gene: TRBV20-1; clone size: NA; J gene: TRBJ1-2; D gene: NA; CDR3 protein: CSASRRGRGSPSYTF; CDR3 DNA: TGCAGTGCCTCCCGGAGAGGAAGGGGCTCACCGAGCTACACCTTC
V gene: TRBV18; clone size: NA; J gene: TRBJ1-1; D gene: NA; CDR3 protein: CASSPPGGGNTEAFF; CDR3 DNA: TGTGCCAGCTCACCACCGGGAGGGGGAAACACTGAAGCTTTCTTT
V gene: TRBV29-1; clone size: NA; J gene: TRBJ1-1; D gene: NA; CDR3 protein: CSVLFVGLNTEAFF; CDR3 DNA: TGCAGCGTTCTCTTTGTAGGGCTGAACACTGAAGCTTTCTTT
V gene: TRBV19; clone size: few; J gene: TRBJ1-5; D gene: NA; CDR3 protein: CASSYRGFGNQPQHF; CDR3 DNA: TGTGCCAGTAGTTACCGGGGGTTCGGGAATCAGCCCCAGCATTTT
V gene: TRBV30; clone size: few; J gene: TRBJ1-3; D gene: NA; CDR3 protein: CAWTRTGNTIYF; CDR3 DNA: TGTGCCTGGACAAGGACAGGAAACACCATATATTTT
V gene: TRBV28; clone size: NA; J gene: TRBJ1-1; D gene: NA; CDR3 protein: CASRTQGRVNTEAFF; CDR3 DNA: TGTGCCAGCAGGACTCAGGGCAGGGTGAACACTGAAGCTTTCTTT
V gene: TRBV29-1; clone size: NA; J gene: TRBJ2-6; D gene: NA; CDR3 protein: CSVETSGANVLTF; CDR3 DNA: TGCAGCGTTGAAACTTCTGGGGCCAACGTCCTGACTTTC
V gene: TRBV5-1; clone size: few; J gene: TRBJ2-5; D gene: TRBD2; CDR3 protein: CASKVTGTTLQETQYF; CDR3 DNA: TGCGCCAGCAAGGTAACCGGGACTACCTTACAAGAGACCCAGTACTTC
V gene: TRBV11-3; clone size: few; J gene: TRBJ1-1; D gene: NA; CDR3 protein: CASRKDGGNTEAFF; CDR3 DNA: TGTGCCAGCAGGAAGGACGGGGGAAACACTGAAGCTTTCTTT
V gene: TRBV20-1; clone size: many; J gene: TRBJ1-2; D gene: NA; CDR3 protein: CSASKDVRYGYTF; CDR3 DNA: TGCAGTGCTAGCAAGGACGTTCGATATGGCTACACCTTC
V gene: TRBV29-1; clone size: NA; J gene: TRBJ2-1; D gene: TRBD2; CDR3 protein: CSVRTSGSSYNEQFF; CDR3 DNA: TGCAGCGTCCGGACTAGCGGAAGCTCCTACAATGAGCAGTTCTTC
V gene: TRBV2; clone size: NA; J gene: TRBJ1-5; D gene: NA; CDR3 protein: CASSDIGASESPQRF; CDR3 DNA: TGTGCCAGCAGTGATATAGGGGCCTCCGAGTCGCCCCAGCGTTTT
V gene: TRBV28; clone size: few; J gene: TRBJ2-2; D gene: NA; CDR3 protein: CASSGHVNTGELFF; CDR3 DNA: TGTGCCTCTTCGGGACACGTGAACACCGGGGAGCTGTTTTTT
V gene: TRBV5-1; clone size: NA; J gene: TRBJ2-7; D gene: NA; CDR3 protein: CASSPGHYEQYF; CDR3 DNA: TGCGCCAGCAGCCCTGGACATTACGAGCAGTACTTC
V gene: TRBV3-1; clone size: NA; J gene: TRBJ1-4; D gene: NA; CDR3 protein: CASSQWGGNEKLFF; CDR3 DNA: TGTGCCAGCAGCCAATGGGGCGGTAATGAAAAACTGTTTTTT
V gene: TRBV28; clone size: NA; J gene: TRBJ2-5; D gene: NA; CDR3 protein: CASSSPRPQETQYF; CDR3 DNA: TGTGCCAGCAGCTCCCCACGGCCCCAAGAGACCCAGTACTTC
V gene: TRBV5-4; clone size: NA; J gene: TRBJ2-1; D gene: TRBD1; CDR3 protein: CASSGGTGRNEQFF; CDR3 DNA: TGTGCCAGCAGTGGTGGGACAGGGAGGAATGAGCAGTTCTTC
V gene: TRBV28; clone size: NA; J gene: TRBJ2-7; D gene: TRBD2; CDR3 protein: CASISGGSYEQYF; CDR3 DNA: TGTGCCAGCATATCGGGGGGGTCCTACGAGCAGTACTTC
V gene: TRBV4-3; clone size: many; J gene: TRBJ2-2; D gene: NA; CDR3 protein: CASSQGNDGELFF; CDR3 DNA: TGCGCCAGCAGCCAAGGAAATGACGGGGAGCTGTTTTTT
V gene: TRBV4-1; clone size: many; J gene: TRBJ2-1; D gene: TRBD2; CDR3 protein: CASSQGGGGEQFF; CDR3 DNA: TGCGCCAGCAGCCAAGGTGGCGGGGGTGAGCAGTTCTTC
V gene: TRBV4-3; clone size: NA; J gene: TRBJ2-7; D gene: TRBD1; CDR3 protein: CASSRGQGAAYEQYF; CDR3 DNA: TGCGCCAGCAGCCGCGGACAGGGGGCCGCCTACGAGCAGTACTTC
V gene: TRBV18; clone size: NA; J gene: TRBJ1-4; D gene: NA; CDR3 protein: CASSPFSDLTATNEKLFF; CDR3 DNA: TGTGCCAGCTCACCCTTCTCGGACCTGACAGCGACTAATGAAAAACTGTTTTTT
V gene: TRBV19; clone size: few; J gene: TRBJ2-2; D gene: TRBD2; CDR3 protein: CATKELAGGPSGTGELFF; CDR3 DNA: TGTGCCACTAAGGAACTAGCGGGAGGGCCCTCGGGGACCGGGGAGCTGTTTTTT
V gene: TRBV29-1; clone size: many; J gene: TRBJ1-5; D gene: NA; CDR3 protein: CSAKTQHNQPQHF; CDR3 DNA: TGCAGCGCCAAAACCCAGCACAATCAGCCCCAGCATTTT
V gene: TRBV29-1; clone size: NA; J gene: TRBJ2-3; D gene: NA; CDR3 protein: CSVGQNPTDTQYF; CDR3 DNA: TGCAGCGTGGGACAAAATCCCACAGATACGCAGTATTTT
V gene: TRBV3-1; clone size: many; J gene: TRBJ1-1; D gene: NA; CDR3 protein: CASSQGGGGTEAFF; CDR3 DNA: TGTGCCAGCAGCCAAGGCGGCGGGGGCACTGAAGCTTTCTTT
V gene: TRBV28; clone size: many; J gene: TRBJ1-2; D gene: NA; CDR3 protein: CASSPQQGYDGYTF; CDR3 DNA: TGTGCCAGCAGTCCACAGCAGGGGTATGATGGCTACACCTTC
V gene: TRBV7-8; clone size: many; J gene: TRBJ2-5; D gene: NA; CDR3 protein: CASSPRDPQETQYF; CDR3 DNA: TGTGCCAGCAGCCCCCGGGACCCCCAAGAGACCCAGTACTTC
V gene: TRBV6-5; clone size: NA; J gene: TRBJ1-1; D gene: TRBD1; CDR3 protein: CASSYGRGLWNTEAFF; CDR3 DNA: TGTGCCAGCAGTTATGGCAGGGGGCTCTGGAACACTGAAGCTTTCTTT
V gene: TRBV20-1; clone size: few; J gene: TRBJ1-4; D gene: NA; CDR3 protein: CSAVPGSNEKLFF; CDR3 DNA: TGCAGTGCCGTTCCAGGGAGTAACGAAAAACTGTTTTTT
V gene: TRBV7-3; clone size: NA; J gene: TRBJ2-6; D gene: NA; CDR3 protein: CASSPMRGANVLTF; CDR3 DNA: TGTGCCAGCAGCCCGATGAGGGGGGCCAACGTCCTGACTTTC
V gene: TRBV14; clone size: NA; J gene: TRBJ2-7; D gene: TRBD2; CDR3 protein: CASSFGLAGRNEQYF; CDR3 DNA: TGTGCCAGCAGCTTTGGACTAGCGGGGAGAAACGAGCAGTACTTC
V gene: TRBV3-1; clone size: NA; J gene: TRBJ2-6; D gene: NA; CDR3 protein: CASSQAGSGANVLTF; CDR3 DNA: TGTGCCAGCAGCCAAGCGGGCTCTGGGGCCAACGTCCTGACTTTC
V gene: TRBV18; clone size: NA; J gene: TRBJ2-7; D gene: NA; CDR3 protein: CASSYLTGSGEQYF; CDR3 DNA: TGTGCCAGCTCATATCTTACAGGCTCGGGGGAGCAGTACTTC
V gene: TRBV5-1; clone size: NA; J gene: TRBJ2-3; D gene: NA; CDR3 protein: CASSLMGSATDTQYF; CDR3 DNA: TGCGCCAGCAGCTTGATGGGAAGCGCTACAGATACGCAGTATTTT
V gene: TRBV18; clone size: few; J gene: TRBJ1-3; D gene: NA; CDR3 protein: CASSPRASSGNTIYF; CDR3 DNA: TGTGCCAGCTCACCAAGGGCGTCCTCTGGAAACACCATATATTTT
V gene: TRBV12-3/TRBV12-4; clone size: NA; J gene: TRBJ1-4; D gene: TRBD1; CDR3 protein: CASSFNRGMFF; CDR3 DNA: TGTGCCAGCAGTTTCAACAGGGGCATGTTTTTT
V gene: TRBV11-2; clone size: NA; J gene: TRBJ2-3; D gene: NA; CDR3 protein: CASSLRTGDTQYF; CDR3 DNA: TGTGCCAGCAGCCTTCGGACGGGAGATACGCAGTATTTT
V gene: TRBV5-1; clone size: many; J gene: TRBJ2-5; D gene: NA; CDR3 protein: CASSREALETQYF; CDR3 DNA: TGCGCCAGCAGCCGAGAGGCACTAGAGACCCAGTACTTC
V gene: TRBV28; clone size: few; J gene: TRBJ2-1; D gene: TRBD2; CDR3 protein: CASSFVSGISSGEQFF; CDR3 DNA: TGTGCCAGCAGTTTCGTTAGCGGGATTTCATCGGGTGAGCAGTTCTTC
V gene: TRBV7-3; clone size: few; J gene: TRBJ2-6; D gene: TRBD1; CDR3 protein: CASSSTGGSGANVLTF; CDR3 DNA: TGTGCCAGCAGCTCTACAGGGGGCTCTGGGGCCAACGTCCTGACTTTC
V gene: TRBV6-1; clone size: few; J gene: TRBJ2-5; D gene: NA; CDR3 protein: CASRGLETQYF; CDR3 DNA: TGTGCCAGCAGAGGACTGGAGACCCAGTACTTC
V gene: TRBV14; clone size: NA; J gene: TRBJ2-7; D gene: NA; CDR3 protein: CASSLTGHGEQYF; CDR3 DNA: TGTGCCAGCAGCCTTACGGGGCACGGCGAGCAGTACTTC
V gene: TRBV19; clone size: few; J gene: TRBJ2-5; D gene: TRBD1; CDR3 protein: CASSNIMTGQETQYF; CDR3 DNA: TGTGCCAGTAGTAATATTATGACAGGGCAAGAGACCCAGTACTTC
V gene: TRBV29-1; clone size: few; J gene: TRBJ1-2; D gene: NA; CDR3 protein: CSVASDRDYGYTF; CDR3 DNA: TGCAGCGTGGCGTCAGACAGAGATTATGGCTACACCTTC
V gene: TRBV7-2; clone size: NA; J gene: TRBJ1-6; D gene: TRBD1; CDR3 protein: CASSLATGDDSPLHF; CDR3 DNA: TGTGCCAGCAGCTTAGCAACAGGGGATGATTCACCCCTCCACTTT
V gene: TRBV5-4; clone size: NA; J gene: TRBJ1-6; D gene: TRBD1; CDR3 protein: CASSYDRASSPLHF; CDR3 DNA: TGTGCCAGCAGCTACGACAGGGCATCTTCACCCCTCCACTTT
V gene: TRBV15; clone size: many; J gene: TRBJ2-7; D gene: NA; CDR3 protein: CATSSSGYEQYF; CDR3 DNA: TGTGCCACCAGCAGTAGTGGGTACGAGCAGTACTTC
V gene: TRBV19; clone size: NA; J gene: TRBJ1-5; D gene: NA; CDR3 protein: CASSIIRHGGNQPQHF; CDR3 DNA: TGTGCCAGTAGTATTATCCGGCATGGGGGCAATCAGCCCCAGCATTTT
V gene: TRBV3-1; clone size: NA; J gene: TRBJ1-5; D gene: NA; CDR3 protein: CASSQDRDQPQHF; CDR3 DNA: TGTGCCAGCAGCCAAGACCGTGATCAGCCCCAGCATTTT
V gene: TRBV20-1; clone size: NA; J gene: TRBJ2-1; D gene: NA; CDR3 protein: CSASPPSSYNEQFF; CDR3 DNA: TGCAGTGCTAGCCCCCCCAGCTCCTACAATGAGCAGTTCTTC